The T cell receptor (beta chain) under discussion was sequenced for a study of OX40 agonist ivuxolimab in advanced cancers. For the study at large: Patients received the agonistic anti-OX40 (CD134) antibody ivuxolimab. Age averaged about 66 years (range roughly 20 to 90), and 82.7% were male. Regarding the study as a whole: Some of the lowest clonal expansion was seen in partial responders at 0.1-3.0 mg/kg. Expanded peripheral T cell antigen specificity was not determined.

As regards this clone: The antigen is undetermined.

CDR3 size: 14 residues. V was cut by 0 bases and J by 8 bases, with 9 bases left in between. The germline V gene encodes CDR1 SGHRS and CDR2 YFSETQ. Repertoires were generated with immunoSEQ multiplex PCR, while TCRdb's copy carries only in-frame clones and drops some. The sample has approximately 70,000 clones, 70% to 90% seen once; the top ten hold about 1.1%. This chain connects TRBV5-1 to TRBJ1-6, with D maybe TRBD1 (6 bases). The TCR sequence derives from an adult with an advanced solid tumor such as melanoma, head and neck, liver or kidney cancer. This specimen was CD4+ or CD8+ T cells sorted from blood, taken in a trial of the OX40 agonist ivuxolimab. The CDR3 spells CASSLAAGDSPLHF. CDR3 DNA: TGCGCCAGCAGCTTGGCGGCAGGGGATTCACCCCTCCACTTT.